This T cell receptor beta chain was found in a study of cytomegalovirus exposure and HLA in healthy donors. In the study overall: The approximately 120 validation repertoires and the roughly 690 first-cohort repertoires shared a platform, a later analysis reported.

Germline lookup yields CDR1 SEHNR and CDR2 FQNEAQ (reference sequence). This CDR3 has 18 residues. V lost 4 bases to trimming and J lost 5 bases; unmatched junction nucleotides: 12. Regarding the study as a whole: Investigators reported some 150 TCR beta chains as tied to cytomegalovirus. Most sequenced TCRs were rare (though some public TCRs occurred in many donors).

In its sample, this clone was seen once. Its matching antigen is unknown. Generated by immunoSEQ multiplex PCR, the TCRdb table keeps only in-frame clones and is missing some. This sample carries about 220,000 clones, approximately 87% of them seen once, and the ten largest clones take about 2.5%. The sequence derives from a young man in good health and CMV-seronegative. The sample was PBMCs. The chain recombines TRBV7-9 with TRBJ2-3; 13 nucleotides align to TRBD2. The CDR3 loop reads CASSSPQGLAGDRDTQYF. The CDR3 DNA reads TGTGCCAGCAGCTCGCCCCAAGGACTAGCGGGGGATCGAGATACGCAGTATTTT.